These 23 T cell receptor beta chains were all obtained from the same sample, sequenced in a study of T cell repertoires in cytomegalovirus infection (dated by TCRdb to about 2019). Sequencing instrument: Illumina HiSeq 1500. The public reads were run again by TCRdb, first through fastp at Q25 and then through MiXCR, and only productive beta chains were kept. For every CDR3 protein sequence, its rows merge into one entry that carries the most common genes and DNA. This sample holds about 490,000 distinct CDR3 sequences; about 15% were observed only once. Under 30% of the sample belongs to the ten largest clones. The sequenced material came from CD8+ T cells from PBMCs. Receptors originate from a human donor in good health (CMV status not recorded). Some clones in this sample may be carry-over from other donors' samples.

In the case of this clonotype: A much bigger clone sits one base away, suggesting this may be a read error. The CDR3 DNA follows: TGTGCCAGCAGCTCCGGGACTGATGCCTACGAGCAGTACTTC. This translates into CASSSGTDAYEQYF. This chain connects TRBV6-6 to TRBJ2-7, with D maybe TRBD2 (6 bases). The V end was cut by 6 bases, the J end by 2 bases, with 14 bases between. CDR1 MNHNY and CDR2 SVGAGI come from the germline V gene (reference sequence). The CDR3 runs 14 residues.

This clonotype was observed a few times. The chain is built from TRBV2 and TRBJ2-1; D may be TRBD2 (5 bases). Deletions cut 10 bases from V and 0 bases from J, with 19 bases between. The germline V gene encodes CDR1 SNHLY and CDR2 FYNNEI. This CDR3 is built from 16 residues. The CDR3 DNA sequence: TGTGCCACCCAGCGGAAGCCGATGAGCTCCTACAATGAGCAGTTCTTC. Translating gives CATQRKPMSSYNEQFF.

This clonotype was detected ten times or more. The gene calls are TRBV7-9 and TRBJ1-1; D ambiguous. The germline V gene has CDR1 SEHNR and CDR2 FQNEAQ (reference sequence). V lost 5 bases and J 4 bases, leaving 8 bases between the germline ends. The CDR3 is made up of 12 amino acids. The chain's CDR3 is CASSPGATEAFF. CDR3 DNA: TGTGCCAGCAGCCCCGGCGCCACTGAAGCTTTCTTT.

This clonotype has a handful of counts. The CDR3 DNA follows: TGTGCCAGCAGTTTGGGACAGGGGGCCCTCTCCCCCACAGATACGCAGTATTTT. This translates into CASSLGQGALSPTDTQYF. The chain joins TRBV27 to TRBJ2-3, with TRBD1 matching over 12 bases. J lost 2 bases, V lost 3 bases, and 9 bases had no gene match. The germline CDR1 and CDR2 sequences are MNHEY and SMNVEV (reference sequence). The CDR3 runs to 18 residues.

This clonotype came up many times. Here the CDR3 reads CASSLEEAFF. CDR3 DNA: TGTGCCAGCAGCTTGGAGGAGGCTTTCTTT. The chain joins TRBV7-9 to TRBJ1-1; D remains ambiguous. V was clipped by 3 bases and J by 11 bases, with 7 bases between them. This CDR3 has 10 residues. Per germline, CDR1 SEHNR and CDR2 FQNEAQ (reference sequence). The full variable domain, with the rest looked up from reference TRBV7-9 and TRBJ1-1, is DTGVSQNPRHKITKRGQNVTFRCDPISEHNRLYWYRQTLGQGPEFLTYFQNEAQLEKSRLLSDRFSAERPKGSFSTLEIQRTEQGDSAMYLCASSLEEAFFGQGTRLTVV.

This clonotype has at least ten counts. The V and J genes are TRBV20-1 and TRBJ2-1, with 8 bases aligning to TRBD2. The CDR3 is 14 residues long. The V and J ends lost 5 bases and 7 bases, in that order; junction bases with no gene match: 10. Per the germline V gene, CDR1 is DFQATT and CDR2 is SNEGSKA (reference sequence). The CDR3 DNA reads TGCAGTGCTGCGCGGGAGGATTTAGGTAATGAGCAGTTCTTC. Encoded protein: CSAAREDLGNEQFF.

This clonotype has just a few counts. The chain recombines TRBV27 with TRBJ1-1, with TRBD1 matching 8 bases. The germline gives CDR1 MNHEY, CDR2 SMNVEV (reference sequence). V was pared by 6 bases and J by 0 bases, with 3 bases of the junction left unmatched. CDR3 length: 14 amino acids. CDR3 amino acids: CASSRDRMNTEAFF. The CDR3 nucleotides are TGTGCCAGCAGCCGGGACAGGATGAACACTGAAGCTTTCTTT.

This chain uses TRBV5-1 with TRBJ1-5; the D gene is possibly TRBD1 (5 bases). CDR1 is SGHRS, CDR2 YFSETQ, per germline. V gave up 3 bases and J gave up 4 bases, with 14 bases separating them. The CDR3 loop spans 15 amino acids. Here the CDR3 DNA reads TGCGCCAGCAGCTCAAGTGGGGACTTAAATCAGCCCCAGCATTTT. Translating it yields CASSSSGDLNQPQHF.

This rearrangement joins TRBV9 to TRBJ2-2, with unresolved D. Germline CDR1 SGDLS, CDR2 YYNGEE. This CDR3 contains 16 residues. V was shortened by 0 bases and J by 1 base, with 10 bases between the two germline ends. Here the CDR3 DNA reads TGTGCCAGCAGCGTAGGGGCAGGAAGGAACACCGGGGAGCTGTTTTTT. This encodes CASSVGAGRNTGELFF.

This clonotype has ten or more counts. The chain joins TRBV29-1 to TRBJ1-1; no firm D call. The CDR3 loop spans 13 amino acids. CDR1 SQVTM and CDR2 ANQGSEA come from the germline V gene. V was pared by 2 bases and J by 4 bases, with 11 bases between. The CDR3 DNA sequence: TGCAGCGTTGAACTAGGGCCCAGCACTGAAGCTTTCTTT. It translates to CSVELGPSTEAFF.

This clonotype has a handful of counts. The V and J genes are TRBV7-4 and TRBJ1-1; TRBD1 is a possible D gene (6 bases). Trimming stripped 2 bases from V and 3 bases from J, with 13 bases between. The germline CDR1 and CDR2 sequences are SGHVT and SQSDAQ. The CDR3 spans 15 residues. The CDR3 nucleotides read TGTGCCAGCAGCTTACTCCCCAACAGGGACACTGAAGCTTTCTTT. Amino acid sequence: CASSLLPNRDTEAFF.

This clonotype was counted ten times or more. The V and J genes are TRBV5-1 and TRBJ2-2, with 9 bases lining up with TRBD1. The CDR3 length is 16 residues. The germline gives CDR1 SGHRS, CDR2 YFSETQ. J was trimmed by 6 bases and V by 2 bases; bases with no gene match: 8. The CDR3 sequence: CASSFRQGDPSGELFF. Here the CDR3 DNA reads TGCGCCAGCAGCTTCCGACAGGGGGATCCGTCCGGGGAGCTGTTTTTT.

This clonotype was counted only a few times. The genes are TRBV27 and TRBJ2-3, with D unresolved. Germline V gene sequence: CDR1 MNHEY, CDR2 SMNVEV (reference sequence). CDR3 size: 12 residues. Deletions cut 8 bases from V and 3 bases from J, with 9 bases between. DNA of the CDR3: TGTGCCAGCGGTGCGAGGACAGATACGCAGTATTTT. Translated, it gives CASGARTDTQYF.

This clonotype has a single count. A read error may account for a junction end that differs from germline. The rearrangement joins TRBV24-1 to TRBJ2-1; no clear D gene. CDR1 is KGHDR and CDR2 is SFDVKD in the germline V gene. The length of the CDR3 is 15 residues. CDR3 protein: CATSEWGLGYNEQVF. The CDR3 DNA reads as TGTGCCACCAGTGAATGGGGTCTTGGCTACAATGAGCAGGTCTTC.

This clonotype was recorded many times. The rearrangement uses TRBV7-9 and TRBJ1-2, with a weak D call TRBD1 (6 bases). Germline V CDR1 and CDR2: SEHNR, FQNEAQ (reference sequence). Trimming removed 5 bases from V and 4 bases from J, with 38 bases in between. The length of the CDR3 is 22 residues. In DNA, the CDR3 is TGTGCCAGCAGCGACCCTGGAGGTATATCGGGGGGCGAGCCTCCGCGGACCTATGGCTACACCTTC. Protein sequence: CASSDPGGISGGEPPRTYGYTF.

The V call is TRBV5-6, the J call TRBJ1-1; D is unclear. The CDR3 covers 13 residues. Deletions cut 4 bases from V and 6 bases from J, with 13 bases between. Per germline, CDR1 SGHDT and CDR2 YYEEEE. CDR3 amino acids: CASSRGDGSEAFF. The CDR3 DNA is TGTGCCAGCAGCCGGGGTGATGGTTCTGAAGCTTTCTTT.

The chain combines TRBV9 with TRBJ1-3, with D unresolved. The CDR3 covers 15 residues. Germline loops: CDR1 SGDLS, CDR2 YYNGEE. Trimming took off 0 bases at V and 0 bases at J, with 7 bases between the two ends. This chain's CDR3 is CASSVAAHSGNTIYF. CDR3 DNA sequence: TGTGCCAGCAGCGTAGCGGCCCACTCTGGAAACACCATATATTTT. The full variable domain, completed using reference TRBV9 and TRBJ1-3, is DSGVTQTPKHLITATGQRVTLRCSPRSGDLSVYWYQQSLDQGLQFLIQYYNGEERAKGNILERFSAQQFPDLHSELNLSSLELGDSALYFCASSVAAHSGNTIYFGEGSWLTVV.

Comment on this clonotype: With a much larger clone just one base away, this may be a read error. The chain uses TRBV28 and TRBJ1-1; D not resolved. The CDR3 loop spans 14 amino acids. V dropped 1 base and J dropped 4 bases, with 10 bases sitting between them. The germline V gene has CDR1 MDHEN and CDR2 SYDVKM. The CDR3 DNA follows: TGTGCCAGCAGTTTATTTGCCCGCAGCACTGAAGCTTTCTTT. Translating it yields CASSLFARSTEAFF.

This clonotype was detected a few times. The J gene is TRBJ2-5, the V gene TRBV20-1, with 11 bases aligning to TRBD2. Germline V gene sequence: CDR1 DFQATT, CDR2 SNEGSKA (reference sequence). V gave up 4 bases and J gave up 1 base; unmatched junction bases: 2. This CDR3 has 14 residues. The CDR3 here is CSAIGTSGQETQYF. The CDR3, as DNA: TGCAGTGCTATCGGGACTAGCGGCCAAGAGACCCAGTACTTC.

This clonotype was seen more than once but under ten times. The V call is TRBV5-1, the J call TRBJ2-1; TRBD1 matches 10 bases. The germline CDR1 and CDR2 sequences are SGHRS and YFSETQ. V shed 4 bases, J shed 13 bases, and the junction held 11 bases outside the gene matches. The CDR3 has 14 residues. The CDR3 loop reads CASSGGTGAGVQFF. The DNA for the CDR3 is TGCGCCAGCAGCGGGGGGACAGGGGCCGGAGTTCAGTTCTTC.

The V and J genes are TRBV2 and TRBJ1-1; D is unclear. V was trimmed by 5 bases and J by 3 bases, leaving 22 bases between them. The CDR3 has 17 residues. The germline gives CDR1 SNHLY, CDR2 FYNNEI. The DNA of the CDR3 is TGTGCCAGCAGTTACCGAGGCACCGGTTTGGTGGACACTGAAGCTTTCTTT. The encoded protein is CASSYRGTGLVDTEAFF.

This clonotype was seen ten or more times. V usage is TRBV12-3 or TRBV12-4 and J usage is TRBJ1-2; D might be TRBD1 (5 bases). The CDR3 is made up of 11 amino acids. Trimming stripped 5 bases from V and 10 bases from J, with 11 bases between. For the CDR3, the DNA is TGTGCCAGCAGTCCAGGGCCCGACTACACCTTC. Its protein is CASSPGPDYTF.

The genes are TRBV11-2 and TRBJ2-1; D may match TRBD1 or TRBD2 (6 bases each). Trimming removed 8 bases at V and 6 bases at J, with 17 bases between. CDR3 length: 14 residues. CDR1 is SGHAT and CDR2 is FQNNGV in the germline V gene. For the CDR3, the DNA is TGTGCCAGCGCTCCGGGGGCAGGTTTCAATGAGCAGTTCTTC. It encodes CASAPGAGFNEQFF. The whole variable domain, remainder taken from reference TRBV11-2 and TRBJ2-1, is EAGVAQSPRYKIIEKRQSVAFWCNPISGHATLYWYQQILGQGPKLLIQFQNNGVVDDSQLPKDRFSAERLKGVDSTLKIQPAKLEDSAVYLCASAPGAGFNEQFFGPGTRLTVL.